This T cell receptor beta chain emerged from a study of T cell changes during pregnancy in multiple sclerosis (dated by TCRdb to the late 2010s). About the full investigation: Changes in the T cell repertoire over the course of pregnancy were examined in this study in women with multiple sclerosis.

This clone was observed once. The antigen it recognizes is unknown. The record has no base qualities; no much larger clone is one base away. The library was prepared using the immunoSEQ multiplex PCR assay. TCRdb obtained this table from immuneACCESS and retained in-frame rearrangements with V and J assigned. These tables miss some clones; where compared with another copy, unresolved V genes account for less than half of the shortfall, and the remainder is unexplained. The sample contains 55,000 to 70,000 clones, approximately 90% of them found a single time. The biggest ten clones account for 2% to 3% of the sample. The germline V gene (reference sequence) supplies CDR1 LNHDA and CDR2 SQIVND. The CDR3 goes from the cysteine to the phenylalanine over 22 residues. Only the CDR3 DNA stays, 66 bases, in frame from base 1. Relative to germline, V is missing 1 base and J is missing 4 bases, with 21 bases of the junction outside any gene match.

Rearrangement joined TRBV19 to TRBJ2-3; 12 of the junction bases match TRBD2. The material was peripheral blood, obtained in the first trimester of pregnancy. The origin of this receptor is a female donor with multiple sclerosis, enrolled in a pregnancy study. The DNA sequence is TGTGCCAGTAGTATAGGCCCCGGGTGGACGGGACTAGCGGGCTTGAAACCAGATACGCAGTATTTT. Translation gives CASSIGPGWTGLAGLKPDTQYF.